The 11 T cell receptor beta chains listed next were all sequenced from one sample in a study of chemoradiotherapy in HPV16-positive cancers. This table comes from immunoSEQ multiplex PCR, and its TCRdb copy is limited to in-frame clones, with some not included. The data hold about 14,000 clones, with approximately 89% observed a single time. Sequenced here: tumor tissue, sampled from a patient who underwent chemoradiotherapy. The receptors were sampled from a human donor with HPV-associated anogenital cancer.

In its sample, this clone was seen once. This rearrangement joins TRBV7-9 to TRBJ2-2; TRBD2 matches at 8 bases. V lost 5 bases and J lost 6; bases outside the gene matches: 8. CDR3 length: 15 residues. Germline V lookup: CDR1 SEHNR, CDR2 FQNEAQ (reference sequence). CDR3 DNA sequence: TGTGCCAGCAGCCGTCCCGGGACTAGGGCCGGGGAGCTGTTTTTT. Translation gives CASSRPGTRAGELFF.

J is TRBJ1-1 and V is TRBV19; possibly TRBD1 for D (5 bases). This CDR3 spans 10 amino acids. Deletions cut 11 bases from V and 7 bases from J, with 11 bases between. Germline V gives CDR1 LNHDA, CDR2 SQIVND (reference sequence). The CDR3 DNA reads as TGTGCCGCATTGGGGGTTGAAGCTTTCTTT. Translated, it gives CAALGVEAFF.

The chain links TRBV6-1 to TRBJ1-2; no firm D call. The CDR3 has 16 residues. The V gene lost 2 bases and the J gene lost 4 bases, with 17 bases spanning the gap. Germline CDR1 MNHNS, CDR2 SASEGT. This CDR3 reads CASSESPSEVLYGYTF. CDR3 DNA sequence: TGTGCCAGCAGTGAATCGCCGAGTGAGGTCCTCTATGGCTACACCTTC.

V gene TRBV28 combines with J gene TRBJ1-3; a weak D match, TRBD1 (5 bases). In germline, CDR1 is MDHEN, CDR2 SYDVKM. Trimming pared 5 bases from V and 2 bases from J, leaving 13 bases between. The CDR3 extends over 15 amino acids. CDR3 in amino acids: CASSEKGLAGNTIYF. CDR3 nucleotides: TGTGCCAGCAGTGAAAAGGGGCTAGCTGGAAACACCATATATTTT.

V usage is TRBV6-1 and J usage is TRBJ2-3; possibly TRBD2 for D (5 bases). The CDR3 totals 13 residues. Trimming removed 10 bases from V and 2 bases from J, with 13 bases in between. Germline V gene sequence: CDR1 MNHNS, CDR2 SASEGT. The CDR3 spells CATDREFTDTQYF. CDR3 nucleotides: TGTGCCACTGACCGGGAATTCACAGATACGCAGTATTTT.

This chain connects TRBV25-1 to TRBJ2-2; no clear D gene. Deletions cut 6 bases from V and 6 bases from J, with 20 bases between. The CDR3 contains 16 residues. From germline, CDR1 is MGHDK and CDR2 SYGVNS. The CDR3 region is CASRGLGWRSAGELFF. The CDR3 DNA reads TGTGCCAGCAGGGGATTAGGTTGGCGGTCTGCCGGGGAGCTGTTTTTT.

DNA for the CDR3: TGTGCCAGCAGCTACAGCGCCGGCACAGATACGCAGTATTTT. It translates to CASSYSAGTDTQYF. The V and J genes are TRBV7-6 and TRBJ2-3; no firm D call. Trimming cost V 4 bases and J 1 base, with 9 bases left between them. This CDR3 region has 14 residues. The germline CDR1 and CDR2 sequences are SGHVS and FNYEAQ.

The genes are TRBV9 and TRBJ1-5; D is perhaps TRBD1 (5 bases). Trimming took 0 bases from V and 2 from J, leaving 6 bases between them. Germline loops: CDR1 SGDLS, CDR2 YYNGEE. The CDR3 has 14 residues. The CDR3 coding sequence is TGTGCCAGCAGCGTAGGGGACGGCAATCAGCCCCAGCATTTT. Protein: CASSVGDGNQPQHF. The full variable domain, in which reference TRBV9 and TRBJ1-5 provide the parts outside the CDR3, is DSGVTQTPKHLITATGQRVTLRCSPRSGDLSVYWYQQSLDQGLQFLIQYYNGEERAKGNILERFSAQQFPDLHSELNLSSLELGDSALYFCASSVGDGNQPQHFGDGTRLSIL.

V is TRBV5-1 and J is TRBJ1-4; TRBD1 matches 10 bases. The ends lost 3 bases at V and 6 bases at J; junction bases unmatched: 8. The CDR3 is made up of 16 amino acids. In germline, CDR1 is SGHRS, CDR2 YFSETQ. CDR3: CASSSGTGDGDEKLFF. As DNA, the CDR3 is TGCGCCAGCAGCTCTGGGACAGGGGACGGGGATGAAAAACTGTTTTTT.

This sequence joins TRBV25-1 and TRBJ2-1, with 10 bases fitting TRBD1. The ends lost 6 bases at V and 7 bases at J; junction bases unmatched: 6. The germline V gene has CDR1 MGHDK and CDR2 SYGVNS. The CDR3 extends over 14 amino acids. CDR3 sequence (DNA): TGTGCCAGCAGGCGGGACAGGGGTAATAATGAGCAGTTCTTC. This gives the protein CASRRDRGNNEQFF.

The V call is TRBV27, the J call TRBJ2-7, with TRBD1 identical over 7 bases. The CDR3 contains 15 residues. Germline CDR1 reads MNHEY; CDR2 reads SMNVEV (reference sequence). J was trimmed by 3 bases and V by 6 bases; bases with no gene match: 11. The CDR3 DNA is TGTGCCAGCAGGGAGGAGACAGGGTTTGGCTACGAGCAGTACTTC. Its protein product is CASREETGFGYEQYF.